This paragraph reports one TCR beta chain. This sample stems from a study of blood T cell repertoires in COVID-19. As for the study in general: The study drew acute and convalescent COVID-19 samples from the United States, Italy and Spain.

The repertoire was sequenced with immunoSEQ multiplex PCR; TCRdb's copy has only in-frame clones and lacks some. The data show roughly 23,000 clones, 85% to 90% seen once. Germline assignment: CDR1 SGHNT and CDR2 YYREEE (reference sequence). The germline V and J ends were trimmed by 1 base and 7 bases, with 12 bases remaining between them. This CDR3 contains 15 residues. The sample was peripheral blood. The V call is TRBV5-4, the J call TRBJ1-6; a weak D match, TRBD1 (6 bases). This clonotype originated in a woman aged 80 or over with active COVID-19. CDR3 sequence (DNA): TGTGCCAGCAGCTTGCAGCGACAGGCAAATTCACCCCTCCACTTT. This gives the protein CASSLQRQANSPLHF.